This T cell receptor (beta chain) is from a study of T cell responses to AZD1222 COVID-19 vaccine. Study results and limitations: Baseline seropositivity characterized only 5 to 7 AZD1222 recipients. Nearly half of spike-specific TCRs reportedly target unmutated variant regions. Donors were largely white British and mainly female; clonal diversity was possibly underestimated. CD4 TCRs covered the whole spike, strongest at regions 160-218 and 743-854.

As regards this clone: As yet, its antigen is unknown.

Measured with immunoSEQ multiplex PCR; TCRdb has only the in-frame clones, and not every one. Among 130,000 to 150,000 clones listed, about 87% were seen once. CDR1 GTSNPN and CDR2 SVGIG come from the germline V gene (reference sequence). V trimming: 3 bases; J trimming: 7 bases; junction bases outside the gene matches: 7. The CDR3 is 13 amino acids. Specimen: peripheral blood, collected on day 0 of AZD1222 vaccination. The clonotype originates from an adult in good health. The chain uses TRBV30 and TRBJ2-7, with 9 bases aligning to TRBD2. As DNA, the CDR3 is TGTGCCTGGAGGGTAGCGGGGGTGGGAGAGCAGTACTTC. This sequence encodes CAWRVAGVGEQYF.